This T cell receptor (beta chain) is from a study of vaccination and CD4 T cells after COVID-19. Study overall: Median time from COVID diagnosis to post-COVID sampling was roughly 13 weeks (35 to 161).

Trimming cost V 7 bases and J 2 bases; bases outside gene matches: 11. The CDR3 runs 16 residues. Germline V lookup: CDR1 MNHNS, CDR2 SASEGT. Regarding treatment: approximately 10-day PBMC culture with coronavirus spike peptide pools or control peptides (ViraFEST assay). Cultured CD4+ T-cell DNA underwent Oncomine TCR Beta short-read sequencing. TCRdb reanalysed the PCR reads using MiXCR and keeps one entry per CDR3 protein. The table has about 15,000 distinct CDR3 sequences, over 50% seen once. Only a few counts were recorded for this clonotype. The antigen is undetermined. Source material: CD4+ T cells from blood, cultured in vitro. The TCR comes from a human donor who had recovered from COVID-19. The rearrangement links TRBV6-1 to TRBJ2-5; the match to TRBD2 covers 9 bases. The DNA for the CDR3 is TGTGCCAGCACTCGCGGGCCTAGCGGGGCACAAGAGACCCAGTACTTC. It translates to CASTRGPSGAQETQYF.